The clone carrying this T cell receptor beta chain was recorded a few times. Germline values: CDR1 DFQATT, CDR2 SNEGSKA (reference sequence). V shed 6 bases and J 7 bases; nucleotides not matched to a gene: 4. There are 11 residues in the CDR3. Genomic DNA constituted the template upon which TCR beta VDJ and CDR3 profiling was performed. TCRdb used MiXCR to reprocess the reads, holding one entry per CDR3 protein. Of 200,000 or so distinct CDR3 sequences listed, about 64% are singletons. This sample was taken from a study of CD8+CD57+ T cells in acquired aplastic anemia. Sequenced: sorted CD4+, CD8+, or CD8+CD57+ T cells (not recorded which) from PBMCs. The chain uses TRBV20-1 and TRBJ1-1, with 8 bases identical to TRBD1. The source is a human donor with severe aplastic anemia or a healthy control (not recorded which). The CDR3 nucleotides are TGCAGTGCCAATGACAGGGGTGAAGCTTTCTTT. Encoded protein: CSANDRGEAFF.